The clone carrying this T cell receptor beta chain was recorded at least ten times. Its antigen is undetermined. Unique molecular identifiers (one per individual cDNA molecule) were attached. Each CDR3 protein is one row after TCRdb ran MiXCR on the 5' RACE reads. The repertoire holds approximately 100,000 distinct CDR3 sequences, with 13% to 15% as singletons. V lost 6 bases to trimming and J lost 4 bases, with 7 bases between them. CDR1 is SEHNR and CDR2 is FQNEAQ in the germline V gene (reference sequence). The length of the CDR3 is 12 residues. The sample belongs to a study of early T cells in non-severe SARS-CoV-2 infection. Study overall: From unsorted whole blood, bulk RNA was sequenced, and the chains remained unpaired.

General study points: A preference for anti-spike CD8 responses marked VDJdb matching, which missed private and CD4 specificities.

The sample consisted of whole blood. This chain links TRBV7-9 with TRBJ1-5; D unresolved. The origin of this receptor is an adult who was a healthcare worker with PCR-confirmed SARS-CoV-2 infection or an uninfected control (not recorded which). The CDR3 coding sequence is TGTGCCAGCAGTTCTCCTAATCAGCCCCAGCATTTT. This codes for CASSSPNQPQHF. Using reference TRBV7-9 and TRBJ1-5 for the parts outside the CDR3, the full variable domain is DTGVSQNPRHKITKRGQNVTFRCDPISEHNRLYWYRQTLGQGPEFLTYFQNEAQLEKSRLLSDRFSAERPKGSFSTLEIQRTEQGDSAMYLCASSSPNQPQHFGDGTRLSIL.